The 18 T cell receptor beta chains given below trace back to one sample, sequenced in a study of post-analysis software for immune sequencing data. These receptors lack a known antigen. Broader study findings: Compared with controls, patients had more of about five TRBV segments, including TRBV5-6, TRBV5-1 and TRBV20-1.

Unique molecular identifiers were carried by the TCR beta cDNA libraries. TCRdb analysed the PCR reads with MiXCR anew, one entry per CDR3 protein. The sample shows some 890,000 distinct CDR3 sequences, roughly 58% of them seen only once. The sequencing sample was made of blood. Receptors were obtained from a girl aged 5-17 years with multiple sclerosis.

Notes on this clonotype: At one boundary the junction diverges from the germline segment, which might be a read error. This CDR3 is CAGSEYSYGYTF. The CDR3 nucleotides are TGTGCCGGCAGTGAATATTCCTATGGCTACACCTTC. The rearrangement joins TRBV25-1 to TRBJ1-2; D not resolved. In germline, CDR1 is MGHDK, CDR2 SYGVNS. The CDR3 has 12 amino acids.

The chain has TRBV28 and TRBJ1-2; possibly TRBD1 for D (5 bases). V lost 4 bases to trimming and J lost 0 bases, with 15 bases between them. Germline lookup yields CDR1 MDHEN and CDR2 SYDVKM. CDR3 length: 16 residues. The CDR3 region is CASSSYEGRANYGYTF. DNA for the CDR3: TGTGCCAGCAGTTCCTACGAGGGACGGGCTAACTATGGCTACACCTTC.

This rearrangement joins TRBV7-9 to TRBJ2-2, with TRBD2 as a possible D gene (6 bases). Germline V gives CDR1 SEHNR, CDR2 FQNEAQ (reference sequence). V was pared by 5 bases and J by 3 bases, with 10 bases between. The CDR3 has 14 residues. The chain's CDR3 is CASSPRDYTGELFF. As DNA, the CDR3 is TGTGCCAGCAGCCCTAGGGACTACACCGGGGAGCTGTTTTTT.

This sequence joins TRBV6-5 and TRBJ2-4; 15 nucleotides align to TRBD2. Gene TRBJ2-7 matches the end of the DNA better, so the J call may be wrong. The CDR3 covers 16 residues. CDR1 and CDR2 (germline): MNHEY, SVGAGI. The DNA for the CDR3 is TGTGCCAGCAGTTACACCGGACTAGCGGGAGGGTCCGAGCAGTACTTC. Its translation is CASSYTGLAGGSEQYF.

This clonotype was observed a few times. V and J are TRBV20-1 and TRBJ2-3; 7 bases fit TRBD1. V dropped 1 base and J dropped 2; count of bases not matched to a gene: 6. Germline CDR1 and CDR2: DFQATT and SNEGSKA (reference sequence). The CDR3 has 15 amino acids. CDR3 residues: CSARVATGYTDTQYF. CDR3 DNA sequence: TGCAGTGCTAGAGTAGCGACAGGGTACACAGATACGCAGTATTTT.

Here the CDR3 DNA reads TGTGCCAGCAGTGGAGGGGAAGGGACTAACGGCTACACCTTC. Protein product: CASSGGEGTNGYTF. The chain joins TRBV6-4 to TRBJ1-2, with D maybe TRBD1 (5 bases). V dropped 4 bases and J dropped 8 bases, with 17 bases sitting between them. Per the germline V gene, CDR1 is MRHNA and CDR2 is SNTAGT. This CDR3 contains 14 residues.

V gene TRBV5-1 combines with J gene TRBJ2-7, with D possibly being TRBD2 (6 bases). The CDR3 length is 12 residues. Trimming shortened V by 3 bases and J by 6 bases, and 10 bases separated the two germline ends. In germline, CDR1 is SGHRS, CDR2 YFSETQ. The CDR3 loop is CASSWGVGEQYF. CDR3 coding DNA: TGCGCCAGCAGCTGGGGGGTGGGCGAGCAGTACTTC.

This clonotype came up many times. V and J are TRBV29-1 and TRBJ2-5, with D perhaps given as TRBD1 or TRBD2 (5 bases each). V was pared by 6 bases and J by 5 bases, with 16 bases between. This CDR3 contains 13 residues. In germline, CDR1 is SQVTM, CDR2 ANQGSEA. The CDR3 loop is CSVAVGESETQYF. CDR3 coding DNA: TGCAGCGTCGCGGTAGGGGAGAGCGAGACCCAGTACTTC.

This clonotype has a handful of counts. This chain connects TRBV29-1 to TRBJ2-5; D is unresolved. Germline V lookup: CDR1 SQVTM, CDR2 ANQGSEA. This CDR3 spans 13 amino acids. Trimming removed 1 base from V and 5 bases from J, with 11 bases in between. CDR3 loop: CSVEGILTETQYF. Here the CDR3 DNA reads TGCAGCGTTGAAGGTATTCTTACGGAGACCCAGTACTTC.

V gene TRBV3-1 combines with J gene TRBJ2-1; TRBD1 matches at 8 bases. This CDR3 contains 14 residues. The germline V gene has CDR1 LGHDT and CDR2 YNNKEL (reference sequence). Trimming at V came to 4 bases and at J to 8 bases, leaving 7 bases not matched to a gene. The CDR3 DNA follows: TGTGCCAGCAGCCCTCCGGACAGGGCCTATGAGCAGTTCTTC. The encoded protein is CASSPPDRAYEQFF.

The rearrangement uses TRBV5-1 and TRBJ2-3; D might be TRBD2 (5 bases). The CDR3 consists of 15 residues. Germline V lookup: CDR1 SGHRS, CDR2 YFSETQ. Trimming cost V 3 bases and J 0 bases, with 11 bases left between them. As DNA, the CDR3 is TGCGCCAGCAGCTACTCTAGCCTTAGCACAGATACGCAGTATTTT. Protein: CASSYSSLSTDTQYF.

This clonotype was counted between two and nine times. The rearrangement joins TRBV27 to TRBJ2-7; D gene ambiguous. The germline gives CDR1 MNHEY, CDR2 SMNVEV (reference sequence). This CDR3 is 13 amino acids long. V was trimmed by 1 base and J by 0 bases, leaving 4 bases between them. The CDR3 DNA follows: TGTGCCAGCAGTTTATGGGACTCCTACGAGCAGTACTTC. As protein: CASSLWDSYEQYF.

The V call is TRBV5-1, the J call TRBJ2-7; D call uncertain. Germline V gene sequence: CDR1 SGHRS, CDR2 YFSETQ. CDR3 length: 13 residues. V lost 2 bases, J lost 3 bases, and 9 bases lay in between. The CDR3 sequence is CASSFEPFYEQYF. The CDR3 DNA reads as TGCGCCAGCAGCTTTGAACCCTTCTACGAGCAGTACTTC.

This clonotype was seen more than once but under ten times. The CDR3 bases are TGTGCCAGCAGAAATACGGGACAGCTCTATGGCTACACCTTC. Encoded protein: CASRNTGQLYGYTF. The chain is built from TRBV12-3 or TRBV12-4 and TRBJ1-2, with 7 bases that match TRBD1. The trim removed 6 bases at V and 4 bases at J, leaving 8 bases unmatched. The CDR3 covers 14 residues.

The table lists this clonotype with a few counts. This chain joins TRBV29-1 and TRBJ2-1; D unresolved. The CDR3 contains 13 residues. V lost 8 bases and J lost 6, with 17 bases in between. Germline assignment: CDR1 SQVTM and CDR2 ANQGSEA. In nucleotides, the CDR3 is TGCAGCCTTAGTTCAGACCTACGCAATGAGCAGTTCTTC. Residues: CSLSSDLRNEQFF.

This clonotype has more than one count but fewer than ten. The chain couples TRBV5-1 to TRBJ1-1, with 8 bases identical to TRBD1. With 3 bases clipped from V and 3 bases from J, the junction kept 4 bases outside the gene matches. Germline V gene sequence: CDR1 SGHRS, CDR2 YFSETQ. The CDR3 contains 14 residues. The CDR3: CASSYRGTDTEAFF. The CDR3 coding sequence is TGCGCCAGCAGCTACAGGGGGACGGACACTGAAGCTTTCTTT.

In this sample, this clonotype turned up a few times. This chain's CDR3 is CSASSRAGGGDTQYF. CDR3 DNA: TGCAGTGCCAGCTCGCGGGCGGGAGGGGGAGATACGCAGTATTTT. The V gene is TRBV20-1, the J gene TRBJ2-3, with 9 nucleotides matching TRBD2. The CDR3 spans 15 residues. The germline V gene has CDR1 DFQATT and CDR2 SNEGSKA (reference sequence). The V gene end was trimmed by 6 bases and the J gene end by 5 bases; junction bases not matched to a gene: 12.

The chain employs TRBV7-8 and TRBJ2-1; the match to TRBD2 covers 10 bases. The CDR3 has 18 residues. The germline V gene encodes CDR1 SGHVS and CDR2 FQNEAQ. V was clipped by 5 bases and J by 13 bases; unmatched bases: 23. CDR3 coding DNA: TGTGCCAGCAGCCCCTCGAGGGAGTGGAGCGGGGGGGCGACTGCTCAGTTCTTC. Amino acid sequence: CASSPSREWSGGATAQFF.